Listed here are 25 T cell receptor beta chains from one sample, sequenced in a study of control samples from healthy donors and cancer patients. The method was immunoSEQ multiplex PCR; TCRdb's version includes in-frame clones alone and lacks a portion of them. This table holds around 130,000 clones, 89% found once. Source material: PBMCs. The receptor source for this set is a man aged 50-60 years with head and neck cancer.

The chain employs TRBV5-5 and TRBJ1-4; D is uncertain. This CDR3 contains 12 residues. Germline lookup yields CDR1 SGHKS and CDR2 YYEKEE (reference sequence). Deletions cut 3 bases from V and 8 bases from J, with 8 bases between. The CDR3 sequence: CASSSTGEKLFF. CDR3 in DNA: TGTGCCAGCAGCTCGACCGGCGAAAAACTGTTTTTT.

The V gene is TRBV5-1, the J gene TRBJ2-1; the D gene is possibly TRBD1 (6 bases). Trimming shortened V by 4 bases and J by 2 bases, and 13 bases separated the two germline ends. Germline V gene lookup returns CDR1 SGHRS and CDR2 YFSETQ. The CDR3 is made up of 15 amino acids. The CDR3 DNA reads TGCGCCAGCAGCCCGCGGACAGACCCCTACAATGAGCAGTTCTTC. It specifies CASSPRTDPYNEQFF.

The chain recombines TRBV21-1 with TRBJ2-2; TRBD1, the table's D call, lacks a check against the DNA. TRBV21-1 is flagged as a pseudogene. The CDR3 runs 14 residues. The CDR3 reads CASSQDRPTGELFF. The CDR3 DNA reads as TGTGCCAGCAGCCAGGACAGACCCACCGGGGAGCTGTTTTTT.

The CDR3 DNA is TGTGCCAGCAGCTTAGCTTCCGAAGGGACCGAGCAGTACTTC. Translation gives CASSLASEGTEQYF. This chain uses TRBV13 with TRBJ2-7, with D perhaps being TRBD1 or TRBD2 (5 bases each). The CDR3 is made up of 14 amino acids. Germline V lookup: CDR1 PRHDT, CDR2 FYEKMQ (reference sequence). V lost 1 base to trimming and J lost 6 bases, with 13 bases between them.

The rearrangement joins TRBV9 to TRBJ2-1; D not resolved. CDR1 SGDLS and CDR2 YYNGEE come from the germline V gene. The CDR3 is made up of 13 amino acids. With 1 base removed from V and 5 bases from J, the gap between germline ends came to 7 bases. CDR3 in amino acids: CASSVLPNNEQFF. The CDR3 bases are TGTGCCAGCAGCGTACTACCGAACAATGAGCAGTTCTTC.

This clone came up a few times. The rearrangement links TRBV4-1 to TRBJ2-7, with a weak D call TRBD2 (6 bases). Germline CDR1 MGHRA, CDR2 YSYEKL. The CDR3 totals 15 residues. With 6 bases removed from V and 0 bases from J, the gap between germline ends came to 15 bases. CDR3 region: CASSREPRSSYEQYF. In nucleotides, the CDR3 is TGCGCCAGCAGTCGGGAGCCAAGGAGCTCCTACGAGCAGTACTTC.

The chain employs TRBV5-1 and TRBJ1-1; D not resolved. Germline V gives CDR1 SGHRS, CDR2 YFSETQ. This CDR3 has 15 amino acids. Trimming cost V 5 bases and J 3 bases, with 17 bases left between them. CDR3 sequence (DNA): TGCGCCAGCAGGTTGAGGTTTTCACCGGACACTGAAGCTTTCTTT. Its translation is CASRLRFSPDTEAFF. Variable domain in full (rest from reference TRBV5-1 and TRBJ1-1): KAGVTQTPRYLIKTRGQQVTLSCSPISGHRSVSWYQQTPGQGLQFLFEYFSETQRNKGNFPGRFSGRQFSNSRSEMNVSTLELGDSALYLCASRLRFSPDTEAFFGQGTRLTVV.

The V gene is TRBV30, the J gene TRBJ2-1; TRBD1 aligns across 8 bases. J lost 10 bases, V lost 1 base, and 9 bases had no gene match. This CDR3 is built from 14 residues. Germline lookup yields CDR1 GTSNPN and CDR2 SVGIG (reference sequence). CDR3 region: CAWSALTGVFEQFF. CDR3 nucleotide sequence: TGTGCCTGGAGTGCGTTGACAGGGGTCTTCGAGCAGTTCTTC.

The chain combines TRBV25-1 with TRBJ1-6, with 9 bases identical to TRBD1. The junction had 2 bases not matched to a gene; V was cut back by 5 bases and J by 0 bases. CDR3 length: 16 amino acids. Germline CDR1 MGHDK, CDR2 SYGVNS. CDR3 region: CASSTDRGSYNSPLHF. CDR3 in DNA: TGTGCCAGCAGTACGGACAGGGGCTCCTATAATTCACCCCTCCACTTT.

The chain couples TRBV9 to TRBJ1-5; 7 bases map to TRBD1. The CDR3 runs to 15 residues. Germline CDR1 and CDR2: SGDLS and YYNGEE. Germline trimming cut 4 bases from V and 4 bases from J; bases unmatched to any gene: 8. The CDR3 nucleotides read TGTGCCAGCAGCTTCTCCGGGACAGTTAATCAGCCCCAGCATTTT. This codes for CASSFSGTVNQPQHF.

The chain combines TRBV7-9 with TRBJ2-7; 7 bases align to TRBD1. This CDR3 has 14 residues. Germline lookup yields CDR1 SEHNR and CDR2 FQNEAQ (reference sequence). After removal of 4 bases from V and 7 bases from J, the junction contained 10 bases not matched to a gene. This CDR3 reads CASSSGGQGEEQYF. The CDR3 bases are TGTGCCAGCAGCTCCGGCGGCCAGGGGGAAGAGCAGTACTTC. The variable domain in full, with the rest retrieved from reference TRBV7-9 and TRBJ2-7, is DTGVSQNPRHKITKRGQNVTFRCDPISEHNRLYWYRQTLGQGPEFLTYFQNEAQLEKSRLLSDRFSAERPKGSFSTLEIQRTEQGDSAMYLCASSSGGQGEEQYFGPGTRLTVT.

The CDR3 DNA follows: TGTGCCAGCAGCCAAGATCGAGGACTAGCGGACACAGATACGCAGTATTTT. Its translation is CASSQDRGLADTDTQYF. The J gene is TRBJ2-3, the V gene TRBV3-1 (or the pseudogene TRBV3-2), with 10 bases fitting TRBD2. The V gene end was trimmed by 0 bases and the J gene end by 2 bases; junction bases not matched to a gene: 5. Germline V gene data show CDR1 as LGHDT and CDR2 as YNNKEL (reference sequence). The CDR3 is 17 amino acids.

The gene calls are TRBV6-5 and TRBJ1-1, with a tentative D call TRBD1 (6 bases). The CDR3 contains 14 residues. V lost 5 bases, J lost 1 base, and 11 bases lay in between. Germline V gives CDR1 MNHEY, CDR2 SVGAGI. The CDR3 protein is CASSPGGPNTEAFF. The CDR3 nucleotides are TGTGCCAGCAGTCCCGGGGGCCCGAACACTGAAGCTTTCTTT.

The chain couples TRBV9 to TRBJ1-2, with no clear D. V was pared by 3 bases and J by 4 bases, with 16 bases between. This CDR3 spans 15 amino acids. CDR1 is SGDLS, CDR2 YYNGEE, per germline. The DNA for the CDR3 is TGTGCCAGCAGCGCGGACCTCGGCGGCCCCTATGGCTACACCTTC. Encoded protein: CASSADLGGPYGYTF. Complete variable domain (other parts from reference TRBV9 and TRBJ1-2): DSGVTQTPKHLITATGQRVTLRCSPRSGDLSVYWYQQSLDQGLQFLIQYYNGEERAKGNILERFSAQQFPDLHSELNLSSLELGDSALYFCASSADLGGPYGYTFGSGTRLTVV.

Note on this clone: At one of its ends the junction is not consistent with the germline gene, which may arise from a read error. The CDR3, as DNA: TGTGCCAGCGGTTTTTCTGGAAACACCATATATTTT. As protein: CASGFSGNTIYF. The chain recombines TRBV27 with TRBJ1-3; D remains ambiguous. Germline-derived CDR1 and CDR2 are MNHEY and SMNVEV (reference sequence). This CDR3 is built from 12 residues.

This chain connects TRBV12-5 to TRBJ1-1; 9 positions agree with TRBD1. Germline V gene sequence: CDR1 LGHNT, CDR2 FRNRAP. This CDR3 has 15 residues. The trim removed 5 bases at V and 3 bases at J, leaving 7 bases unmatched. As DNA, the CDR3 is TGTGCTAGTGGTACCTCGACAGGGGGGTACACTGAAGCTTTCTTT. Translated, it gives CASGTSTGGYTEAFF.

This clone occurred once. The DNA for the CDR3 is TGCGCCAGCAGCTTGTTGGGACTAGCGGGAGATTTGGAGACCCAGTACTTC. Translating gives CASSLLGLAGDLETQYF. This sequence joins TRBV5-1 and TRBJ2-5; the match to TRBD2 covers 14 bases. The CDR3 extends over 17 amino acids. Trimming took 1 base from V and 5 from J; bases not matched to a gene: 7. Germline loops: CDR1 SGHRS, CDR2 YFSETQ.

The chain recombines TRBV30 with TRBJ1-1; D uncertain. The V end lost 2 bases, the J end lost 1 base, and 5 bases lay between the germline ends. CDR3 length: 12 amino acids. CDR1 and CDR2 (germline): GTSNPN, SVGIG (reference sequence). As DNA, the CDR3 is TGTGCCTGGAGTAGTCAGAACACTGAAGCTTTCTTT. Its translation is CAWSSQNTEAFF. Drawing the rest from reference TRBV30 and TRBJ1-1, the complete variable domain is SQTIHQWPATLVQPVGSPLSLECTVEGTSNPNLYWYRQAAGRGLQLLFYSVGIGQISSEVPQNLSASRPQDRQFILSSKKLLLSDSGFYLCAWSSQNTEAFFGQGTRLTVV.

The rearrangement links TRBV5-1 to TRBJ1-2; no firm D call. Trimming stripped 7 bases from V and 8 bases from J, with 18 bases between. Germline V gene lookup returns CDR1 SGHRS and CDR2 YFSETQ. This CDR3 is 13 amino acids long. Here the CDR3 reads CASGPENARGYTF. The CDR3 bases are TGCGCCAGCGGCCCGGAGAACGCACGGGGCTACACCTTC.

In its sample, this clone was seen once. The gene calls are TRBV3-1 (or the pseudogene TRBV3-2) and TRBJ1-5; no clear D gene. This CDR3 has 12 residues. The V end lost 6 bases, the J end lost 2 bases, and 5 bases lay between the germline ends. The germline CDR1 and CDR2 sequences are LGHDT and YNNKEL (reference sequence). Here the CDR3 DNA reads TGTGCCAGCAGTTCGGGCAATCAGCCCCAGCATTTT. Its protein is CASSSGNQPQHF.

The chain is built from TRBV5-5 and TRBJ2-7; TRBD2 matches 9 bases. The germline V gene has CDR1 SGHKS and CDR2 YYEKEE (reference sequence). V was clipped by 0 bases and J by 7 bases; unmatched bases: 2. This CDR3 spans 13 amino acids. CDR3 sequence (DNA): TGTGCCAGCAGCTTGGCGCTAGCGGGGGAGCAGTACTTC. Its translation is CASSLALAGEQYF.

The DNA of the CDR3 is TGTGCCAGCAGCCGTAAGGGGAACACTGAAGCTTTCTTT. This encodes CASSRKGNTEAFF. The V gene is TRBV5-4, the J gene TRBJ1-1, with D unresolved. CDR1 SGHNT and CDR2 YYREEE come from the germline V gene (reference sequence). The CDR3 contains 13 residues. V was clipped by 4 bases and J by 1 base, with 8 bases between them.

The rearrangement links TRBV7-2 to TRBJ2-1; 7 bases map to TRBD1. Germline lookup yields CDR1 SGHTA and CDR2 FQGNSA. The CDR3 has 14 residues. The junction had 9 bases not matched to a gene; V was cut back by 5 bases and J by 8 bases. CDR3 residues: CASSEGGRAYEQFF. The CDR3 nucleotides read TGTGCCAGCAGCGAAGGGGGCAGGGCCTATGAGCAGTTCTTC.

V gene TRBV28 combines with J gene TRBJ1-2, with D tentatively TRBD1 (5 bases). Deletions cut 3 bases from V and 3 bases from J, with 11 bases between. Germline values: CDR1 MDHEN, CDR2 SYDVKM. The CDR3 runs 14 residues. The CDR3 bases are TGTGCCAGCAGTTTTCCAGGGACTGACTATGGCTACACCTTC. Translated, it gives CASSFPGTDYGYTF.

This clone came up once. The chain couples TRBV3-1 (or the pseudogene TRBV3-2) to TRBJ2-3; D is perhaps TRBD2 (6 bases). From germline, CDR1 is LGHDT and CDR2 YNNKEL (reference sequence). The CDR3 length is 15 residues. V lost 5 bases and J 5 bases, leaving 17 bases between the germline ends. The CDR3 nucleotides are TGTGCCAGCAGCTTAGGTAGACTAGGGGTAGATACGCAGTATTTT. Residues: CASSLGRLGVDTQYF.